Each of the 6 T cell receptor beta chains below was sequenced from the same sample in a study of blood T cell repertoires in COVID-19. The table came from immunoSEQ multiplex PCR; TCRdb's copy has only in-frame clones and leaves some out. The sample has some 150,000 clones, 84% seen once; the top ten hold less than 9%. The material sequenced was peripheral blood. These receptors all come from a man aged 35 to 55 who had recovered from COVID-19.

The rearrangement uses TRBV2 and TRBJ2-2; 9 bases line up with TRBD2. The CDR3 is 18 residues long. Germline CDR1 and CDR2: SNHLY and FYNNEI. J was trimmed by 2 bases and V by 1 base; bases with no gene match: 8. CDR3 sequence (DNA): TGTGCCAGCAGTGAAGTGAATAGCGGGGGCCTAAACACCGGGGAGCTGTTTTTT. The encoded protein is CASSEVNSGGLNTGELFF.

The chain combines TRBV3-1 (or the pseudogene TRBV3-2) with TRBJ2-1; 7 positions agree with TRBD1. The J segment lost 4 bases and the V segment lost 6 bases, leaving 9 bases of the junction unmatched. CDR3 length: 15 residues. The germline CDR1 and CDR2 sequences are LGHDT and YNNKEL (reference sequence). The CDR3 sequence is CASRRTGDRYNEQFF. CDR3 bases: TGTGCCAGCAGGAGGACAGGCGACCGATACAATGAGCAGTTCTTC.

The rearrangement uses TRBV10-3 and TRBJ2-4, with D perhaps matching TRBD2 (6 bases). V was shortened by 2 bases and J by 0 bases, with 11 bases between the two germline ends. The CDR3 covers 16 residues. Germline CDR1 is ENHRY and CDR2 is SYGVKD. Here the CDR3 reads CAISEGGELAKNIQYF. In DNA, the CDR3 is TGTGCCATCAGTGAGGGCGGGGAGCTAGCCAAAAACATTCAGTACTTC.

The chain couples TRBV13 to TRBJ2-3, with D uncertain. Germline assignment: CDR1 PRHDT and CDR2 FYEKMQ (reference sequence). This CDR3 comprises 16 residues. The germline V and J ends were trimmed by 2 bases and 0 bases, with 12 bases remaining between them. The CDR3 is CASSLFLTSSTDTQYF. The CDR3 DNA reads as TGTGCCAGCAGCTTATTCCTGACATCTAGCACAGATACGCAGTATTTT.

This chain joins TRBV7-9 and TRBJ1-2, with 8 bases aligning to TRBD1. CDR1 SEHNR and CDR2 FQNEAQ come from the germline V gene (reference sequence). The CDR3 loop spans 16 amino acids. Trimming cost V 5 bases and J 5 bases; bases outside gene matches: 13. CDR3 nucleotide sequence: TGTGCCAGCAGCCAAGGGACAGGAGCCTTTTCTTATGGCTACACCTTC. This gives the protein CASSQGTGAFSYGYTF.

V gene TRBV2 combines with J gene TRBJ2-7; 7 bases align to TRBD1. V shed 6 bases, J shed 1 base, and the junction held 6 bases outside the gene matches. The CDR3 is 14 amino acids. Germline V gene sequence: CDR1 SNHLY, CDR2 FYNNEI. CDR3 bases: TGTGCCAGCAGGTCCACAGGGGTATCCTACGAGCAGTACTTC. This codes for CASRSTGVSYEQYF.